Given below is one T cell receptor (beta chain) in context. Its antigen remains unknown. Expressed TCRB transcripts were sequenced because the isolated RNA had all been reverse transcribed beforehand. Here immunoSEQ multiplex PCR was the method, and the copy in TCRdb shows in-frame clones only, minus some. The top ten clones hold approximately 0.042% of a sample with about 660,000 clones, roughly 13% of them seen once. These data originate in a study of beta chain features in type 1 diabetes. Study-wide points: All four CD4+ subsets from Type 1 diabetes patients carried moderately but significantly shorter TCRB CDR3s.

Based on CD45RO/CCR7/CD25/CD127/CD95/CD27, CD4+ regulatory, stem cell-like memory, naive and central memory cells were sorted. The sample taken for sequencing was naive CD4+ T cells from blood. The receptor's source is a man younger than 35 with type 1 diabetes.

The CDR3 region is CASVSQSARTDTQYF. The CDR3 DNA is TGTGCCAGCGTGAGCCAAAGCGCCCGCACAGATACGCAGTATTTT. The chain employs TRBV6-1 and TRBJ2-3; D remains ambiguous. The ends were cut back, 8 bases at V and 1 base at J, with 16 bases in the middle. Germline V CDR1 and CDR2: MNHNS, SASEGT. The CDR3 spans 15 residues.